This paragraph covers one T cell receptor (beta chain) sequence. The sample belongs to a study of OX40 agonist ivuxolimab in advanced cancers. Enrollment shut out patients with autoimmune disease history or systemic immunosuppression. Sequencing was performed with immunoSEQ multiplex PCR; in TCRdb, only in-frame clones are kept and a portion is missing. Here the sample spans 35,000 to 40,000 clones, over 60% being singletons. The material sequenced was CD4+ or CD8+ T cells sorted from blood, taken in a trial of the OX40 agonist ivuxolimab. The clonotype comes from an adult with an advanced solid tumor such as melanoma, head and neck, liver or kidney cancer.

CDR3 sequence: CASSLRPSSYEQYF. The CDR3 DNA reads TGTGCCAGCAGCTTAAGGCCCTCCTCCTACGAGCAGTACTTC. The chain joins TRBV7-8 to TRBJ2-7; D is uncertain. Trimming took 2 bases from V and 0 from J, leaving 8 bases between them. Per germline, CDR1 SGHVS and CDR2 FQNEAQ. The CDR3 loop spans 14 amino acids.